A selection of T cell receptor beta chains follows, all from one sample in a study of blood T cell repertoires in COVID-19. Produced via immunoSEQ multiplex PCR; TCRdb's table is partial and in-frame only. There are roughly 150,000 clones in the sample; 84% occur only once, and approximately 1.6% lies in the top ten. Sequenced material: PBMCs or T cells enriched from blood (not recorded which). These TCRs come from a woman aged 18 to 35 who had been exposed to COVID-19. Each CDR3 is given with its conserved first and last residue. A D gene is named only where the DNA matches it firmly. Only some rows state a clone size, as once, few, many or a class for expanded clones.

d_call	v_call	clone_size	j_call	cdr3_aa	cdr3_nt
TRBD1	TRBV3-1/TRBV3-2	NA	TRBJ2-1	CASKKGATRSSYNEQFF	TGTGCCAGCAAAAAGGGGGCAACTCGAAGCTCCTACAATGAGCAGTTCTTC
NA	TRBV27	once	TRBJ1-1	CASSLFSGTEAFF	TGTGCCAGCAGTCTTTTTAGCGGTACTGAAGCTTTCTTT
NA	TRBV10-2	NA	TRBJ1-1	CASSPTANTEAFF	TGCGCCAGCAGTCCGACAGCGAACACTGAAGCTTTCTTT
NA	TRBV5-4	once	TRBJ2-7	CASSLTASSYEQYF	TGTGCCAGCAGCTTGACCGCGAGCTCCTACGAGCAGTACTTC
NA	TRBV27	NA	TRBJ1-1	CASSLQVYTEAFF	TGTGCCAGCAGTTTACAGGTTTACACTGAAGCTTTCTTT
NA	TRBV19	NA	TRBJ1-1	CASREGYTEAFF	TGTGCCAGTAGGGAGGGGTACACTGAAGCTTTCTTT
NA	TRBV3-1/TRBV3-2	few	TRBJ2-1	CASSQTGSEFF	TGTGCCAGCAGCCAAACAGGGTCTGAGTTCTTC
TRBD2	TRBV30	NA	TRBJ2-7	CAWRTSGRTYEQYF	TGTGCCTGGAGGACTAGCGGGAGAACCTACGAGCAGTACTTC
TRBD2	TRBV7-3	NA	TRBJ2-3	CASSPRLAGGPTDTQYF	TGTGCCAGCAGCCCCCGACTAGCGGGAGGCCCCACAGATACGCAGTATTTT
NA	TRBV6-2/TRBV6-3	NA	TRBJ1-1	CASSYGRGTEAFF	TGTGCCAGCAGTTACGGGAGGGGTACTGAAGCTTTCTTT
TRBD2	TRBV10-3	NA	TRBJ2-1	CAISEGSGLSSYNEQFF	TGTGCCATCAGTGAGGGTAGCGGGTTGAGCTCCTACAATGAGCAGTTCTTC
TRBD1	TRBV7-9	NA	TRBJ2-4	CASSLAFGTVNIQYF	TGTGCCAGCAGCTTAGCTTTCGGGACAGTAAACATTCAGTACTTC
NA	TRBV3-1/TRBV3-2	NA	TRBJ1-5	CASSLGRGGNQPQHF	TGTGCCAGCAGCCTCGGCAGGGGTGGCAATCAGCCCCAGCATTTT
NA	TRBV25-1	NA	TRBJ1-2	CASSEYPGANGYTF	TGTGCCAGCAGTGAATACCCAGGGGCGAATGGCTACACCTTC
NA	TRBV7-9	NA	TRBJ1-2	CASSSEQGANYGYTF	TGTGCCAGCAGCTCCGAACAGGGAGCTAACTATGGCTACACCTTC
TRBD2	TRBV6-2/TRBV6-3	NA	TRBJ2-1	CASSYSTSGRANEQFF	TGTGCCAGCAGTTACTCGACTAGCGGGAGGGCCAATGAGCAGTTCTTC
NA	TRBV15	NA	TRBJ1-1	CATSRGPRGGARTEAFF	TGTGCCACCAGCAGAGGCCCCCGAGGGGGGGCGAGGACTGAAGCTTTCTTT
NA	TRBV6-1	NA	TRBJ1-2	CASSEAEADGYTF	TGTGCCAGCAGTGAAGCCGAAGCGGATGGCTACACCTTC
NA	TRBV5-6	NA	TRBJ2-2	CASTDRNTGELFF	TGTGCCAGCACCGACAGGAACACCGGGGAGCTGTTTTTT
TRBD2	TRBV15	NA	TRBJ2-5	CATSRTSAETQYF	TGTGCCACCAGCCGGACTAGCGCAGAGACCCAGTACTTC
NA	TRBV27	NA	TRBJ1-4	CASSNYGGGKLFF	TGTGCCAGCAGTAATTACGGGGGTGGAAAACTGTTTTTT
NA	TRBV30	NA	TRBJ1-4	CAWSTVGGWEKLFF	TGTGCCTGGAGTACGGTGGGGGGTTGGGAAAAACTGTTTTTT
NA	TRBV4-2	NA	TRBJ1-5	CASSQELDTKYSNQPQHF	TGTGCCAGCAGCCAAGAACTGGACACCAAATATAGCAATCAGCCCCAGCATTTT
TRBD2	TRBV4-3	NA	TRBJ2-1	CASSQNPSWQRGYNEQFF	TGCGCCAGCAGCCAGAACCCGAGCTGGCAGCGGGGTTACAATGAGCAGTTCTTC
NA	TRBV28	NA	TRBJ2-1	CASSQLGRGNNEQFF	TGTGCCAGCAGTCAACTGGGGAGAGGTAACAATGAGCAGTTCTTC
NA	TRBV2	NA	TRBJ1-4	CASSEGGDNEKLFF	TGTGCCAGCAGTGAGGGGGGGGACAACGAAAAACTGTTTTTT
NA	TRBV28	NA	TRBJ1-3	CASSLWGGSSGNTIYF	TGTGCCAGCAGTTTATGGGGGGGATCCTCTGGAAACACCATATATTTT
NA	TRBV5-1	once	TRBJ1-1	CASSLVGQNTEAFF	TGCGCCAGCAGCTTGGTTGGCCAAAACACTGAAGCTTTCTTT
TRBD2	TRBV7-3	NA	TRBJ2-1	CASSLTAGEVEQFF	TGTGCCAGCAGCTTAACAGCGGGAGAGGTTGAGCAGTTCTTC
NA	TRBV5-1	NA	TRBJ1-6	CASSLPSSSYNSPLHF	TGCGCCAGCAGCTTACCTTCGAGCTCCTATAATTCACCCCTCCACTTT
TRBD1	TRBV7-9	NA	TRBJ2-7	CASSFRGQGPYEQYF	TGTGCCAGCAGCTTTAGGGGACAGGGCCCCTACGAGCAGTACTTC
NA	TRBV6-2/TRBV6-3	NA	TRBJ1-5	CASSYSQVLQPQHF	TGTGCCAGCAGTTACTCCCAGGTATTACAGCCCCAGCATTTT
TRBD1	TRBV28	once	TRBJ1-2	CASSFPVLDRGGYGYTF	TGTGCCAGCAGTTTTCCCGTACTGGACAGGGGCGGGTATGGCTACACCTTC
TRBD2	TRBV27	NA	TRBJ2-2	CASSLRERGTGELFF	TGTGCCAGCAGTTTAAGGGAGCGGGGCACCGGGGAGCTGTTTTTT
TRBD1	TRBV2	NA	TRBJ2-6	CASSSRQGFISGANVLTF	TGTGCCAGCAGTTCCCGACAGGGTTTCATCTCTGGGGCCAACGTCCTGACTTTC
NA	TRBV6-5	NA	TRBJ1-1	CASSYGVRTEAFF	TGTGCCAGCAGTTACGGAGTCCGCACTGAAGCTTTCTTT
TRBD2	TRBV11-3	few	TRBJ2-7	CASSPELADRSSYEQYF	TGTGCCAGCAGCCCGGAACTAGCGGACCGGAGCTCCTACGAGCAGTACTTC
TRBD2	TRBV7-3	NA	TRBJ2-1	CASHASGTNEQFF	TGTGCCAGCCATGCTAGCGGGACCAATGAGCAGTTCTTC
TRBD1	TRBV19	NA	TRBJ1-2	CASSLTRGTGLYGYTF	TGTGCCAGTAGTCTCACTCGAGGGACAGGGCTCTATGGCTACACCTTC
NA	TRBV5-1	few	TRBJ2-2	CASSLQRPAGELFF	TGCGCCAGCAGCTTACAGAGACCAGCCGGGGAGCTGTTTTTT